Below, 13 T cell receptor beta chains from the same sample are listed, as sequenced in a study of cytomegalovirus exposure and HLA in healthy donors. Amplification used 60 Vbeta primers and 13 Jbeta primers. Assay: immunoSEQ multiplex PCR; the TCRdb copy retains only in-frame clones and omits some. In the table there are under 150,000 clones, 60% to 85% of which are singletons. Source material: PBMCs. The receptor set was obtained from a woman between 18 and 29 years old in good health and CMV-seronegative.

This chain uses TRBV7-9 with TRBJ1-1, with D hard to call. This CDR3 contains 13 residues. V was trimmed by 6 bases and J by 1 base, leaving 9 bases between them. Germline V gene sequence: CDR1 SEHNR, CDR2 FQNEAQ (reference sequence). The chain's CDR3 is CASRLGENTEAFF. The CDR3 nucleotides are TGTGCCAGCAGACTGGGAGAGAACACTGAAGCTTTCTTT.

This chain connects TRBV7-8 to TRBJ1-2, with a weak D call TRBD1 (6 bases). CDR1 is SGHVS, CDR2 FQNEAQ, per germline. Trimming removed 4 bases from V and 9 bases from J, with 21 bases in between. The CDR3 totals 15 residues. CDR3 residues: CASSSRVARGESYTF. DNA of the CDR3: TGTGCCAGCAGCTCCAGAGTTGCCAGGGGAGAAAGCTACACCTTC.

Written as DNA, the CDR3 is TGTGCCAGCAGTGAAGGTCCAACAGCGGGGGGCCACTTGAGCTCCTACAATGAGCAGTTCTTC. This gives the protein CASSEGPTAGGHLSSYNEQFF. V is TRBV6-1 and J is TRBJ2-1; 9 positions match TRBD2. CDR1 MNHNS and CDR2 SASEGT come from the germline V gene. CDR3 length: 21 residues. Germline trimming cut 1 base from V and 0 bases from J; bases unmatched to any gene: 16.

This clone has just a few counts. The V call is TRBV30, the J call TRBJ2-2; 10 bases are shared with TRBD1. J gave up 6 bases and V 1 base, and 8 bases lay outside the gene matches. Germline V gene data show CDR1 as GTSNPN and CDR2 as SVGIG (reference sequence). This CDR3 region has 16 residues. The CDR3 DNA reads as TGTGCCTGGAGTGCCGACAGGGGGCGAGTACCCGGGGAGCTGTTTTTT. Protein product: CAWSADRGRVPGELFF.

This clone was recorded a few times. This sequence joins TRBV5-4 and TRBJ1-1, with unresolved D. CDR1 is SGHNT and CDR2 is YYREEE in the germline V gene (reference sequence). This CDR3 is 15 amino acids long. V lost 4 bases, J lost 4 bases, and 17 bases lay in between. CDR3 amino acids: CASSPSRGIGTEAFF. The CDR3 bases are TGTGCCAGCAGCCCCAGTAGAGGAATCGGCACTGAAGCTTTCTTT. Based on the CDR3 plus reference TRBV5-4 and TRBJ1-1, the full variable domain is ETGVTQSPTHLIKTRGQQVTLRCSSQSGHNTVSWYQQALGQGPQFIFQYYREEENGRGNFPPRFSGLQFPNYSSELNVNALELDDSALYLCASSPSRGIGTEAFFGQGTRLTVV.

The J gene is TRBJ2-7, the V gene TRBV5-4; D not resolved. V was clipped by 0 bases and J by 3 bases, with 4 bases between them. Germline V lookup: CDR1 SGHNT, CDR2 YYREEE (reference sequence). CDR3 length: 12 residues. CDR3 region: CASSLDNYEQYF. The CDR3 bases are TGTGCCAGCAGCTTGGACAACTACGAGCAGTACTTC.

The chain recombines TRBV28 with TRBJ1-1; 9 bases agree with TRBD1. Germline loops: CDR1 MDHEN, CDR2 SYDVKM. V was clipped by 5 bases and J by 5 bases; unmatched bases: 6. The CDR3 consists of 14 residues. The CDR3 DNA is TGTGCCAGCAGTCGACCGGGACAGGGAACTGAAGCTTTCTTT. It encodes CASSRPGQGTEAFF.

The chain couples TRBV2 to TRBJ1-6; the D is unclear. Looked up from germline, CDR1 is SNHLY and CDR2 is FYNNEI. The CDR3 is 13 residues long. Trimming cost V 11 bases and J 7 bases, with 15 bases left between them. The CDR3 loop reads CASKAADNSPLHF. The DNA of the CDR3 is TGTGCCTCCAAAGCGGCAGACAATTCACCCCTCCACTTT. The full variable domain, rest sourced from reference TRBV2 and TRBJ1-6, is EPEVTQTPSHQVTQMGQEVILRCVPISNHLYFYWYRQILGQKVEFLVSFYNNEISEKSEIFDDQFSVERPDGSNFTLKIRSTKLEDSAMYFCASKAADNSPLHFGNGTRLTVT.

This chain joins TRBV6-4 and TRBJ1-2; the match to TRBD1 covers 7 bases. J lost 7 bases, V lost 2 bases, and 4 bases had no gene match. The germline gives CDR1 MRHNA, CDR2 SNTAGT. This CDR3 comprises 13 residues. This CDR3 is CASSDGTAGGYTF. CDR3 nucleotides: TGTGCCAGCAGTGACGGGACAGCGGGTGGCTACACCTTC.

The chain joins TRBV4-1 to TRBJ1-1; 7 bases are a match to TRBD1. Germline trimming cut 0 bases from V and 1 base from J; bases unmatched to any gene: 11. The germline gives CDR1 MGHRA, CDR2 YSYEKL. The CDR3 sequence is 18 residues long. CDR3 in amino acids: CASSQDNFRDSQNTEAFF. The CDR3 nucleotides read TGCGCCAGCAGCCAAGATAATTTCCGGGACAGCCAGAACACTGAAGCTTTCTTT.

V is TRBV2 and J is TRBJ1-1, with a possible D match to TRBD1 (5 bases). The V end was cut by 4 bases, the J end by 11 bases, with 14 bases between. The CDR3 has 12 amino acids. CDR1 is SNHLY, CDR2 FYNNEI, per germline. The CDR3 DNA follows: TGTGCCAGCAGTGGAGGCGACAGAGAGGCTTTCTTT. Translating it yields CASSGGDREAFF.

This chain connects TRBV7-9 to TRBJ2-5, with 8 bases fitting TRBD2. Trimming removed 10 bases from V and 0 bases from J; junction bases left unmatched: 10. Germline loops: CDR1 SEHNR, CDR2 FQNEAQ (reference sequence). The CDR3 length is 15 residues. DNA of the CDR3: TGTGCCACGCCCGTACGGGGGGGCAACCAAGAGACCCAGTACTTC. Translation: CATPVRGGNQETQYF.

The genes are TRBV19 and TRBJ1-5; D not resolved. CDR3 length: 12 amino acids. V dropped 1 base and J dropped 5 bases, with 3 bases sitting between them. Germline values: CDR1 LNHDA, CDR2 SQIVND (reference sequence). The CDR3 loop reads CASSIVDQPQHF. CDR3 DNA: TGTGCCAGTAGTATAGTAGATCAGCCCCAGCATTTT. Drawing the rest from reference TRBV19 and TRBJ1-5, the complete variable domain is DGGITQSPKYLFRKEGQNVTLSCEQNLNHDAMYWYRQDPGQGLRLIYYSQIVNDFQKGDIAEGYSVSREKKESFPLTVTSAQKNPTAFYLCASSIVDQPQHFGDGTRLSIL.